Shown below are 29 T cell receptor beta chains from a single sample sequenced in a study of blood T cell repertoires in COVID-19. Profiled with immunoSEQ multiplex PCR; TCRdb holds only in-frame clones, not every one. The sample carries under 150,000 clones, around 81% recorded once. Sequencing was carried out using peripheral blood. The receptors were sampled from a human donor in a cohort sampled during active COVID-19.

The chain carries TRBV18 and TRBJ1-5, with 7 bases fitting TRBD1. V was clipped by 4 bases and J by 2 bases; unmatched bases: 5. The germline V gene encodes CDR1 KGHSH and CDR2 LQKENI. The CDR3 runs to 15 residues. In DNA form, the CDR3 reads TGTGCCAGCTCACAAGGGGGCGGAGGCAATCAGCCCCAGCATTTT. This translates into CASSQGGGGNQPQHF.

The rearrangement joins TRBV28 to TRBJ2-1, with 9 bases lining up with TRBD2. Unmatched junction bases numbered 9, after V lost 8 bases and J lost 7 bases. The CDR3 sequence is 14 residues long. CDR1 is MDHEN and CDR2 is SYDVKM in the germline V gene. This CDR3 reads CASQSGGQGNEQFF. DNA of the CDR3: TGTGCCAGCCAAAGCGGGGGGCAAGGAAATGAGCAGTTCTTC.

This clone was recorded once. V and J are TRBV7-8 and TRBJ1-4; D ambiguous. The CDR3 spans 16 residues. V was cut by 5 bases and J by 4 bases, with 17 bases left in between. Germline V CDR1 and CDR2: SGHVS, FQNEAQ. Here the CDR3 reads CASSLDDGVLNEKLFF. CDR3 DNA sequence: TGTGCCAGCAGCCTTGACGACGGAGTCCTTAATGAAAAACTGTTTTTT.

The gene calls are TRBV29-1 and TRBJ1-2; 7 bases fit TRBD1. The length of the CDR3 is 14 residues. Germline CDR1 is SQVTM and CDR2 is ANQGSEA. The V segment lost 7 bases and the J segment 2 bases; nucleotides outside the gene matches: 10. The CDR3 bases are TGCAGCGGTAACGTCGGGACAGCAAACTATGGCTACACCTTC. This codes for CSGNVGTANYGYTF.

V usage is TRBV3-1 (or the pseudogene TRBV3-2) and J usage is TRBJ1-1, with 10 positions matching TRBD1. The CDR3 contains 14 residues. J lost 7 bases, V lost 4 bases, and 6 bases had no gene match. Germline V gene sequence: CDR1 LGHDT, CDR2 YNNKEL (reference sequence). CDR3 sequence (DNA): TGTGCCAGCAGCCGACAGGGGGCTGGAGGTGAAGCTTTCTTT. This translates into CASSRQGAGGEAFF.

V usage is TRBV28 and J usage is TRBJ1-4; D perhaps matches TRBD1 (5 bases). Trimming pared 5 bases from V and 2 bases from J, leaving 12 bases between. CDR3 size: 15 residues. Germline V lookup: CDR1 MDHEN, CDR2 SYDVKM. The CDR3 sequence: CASSTRGGTNEKLFF. CDR3 DNA: TGTGCCAGCAGTACCCGCGGGGGGACTAATGAAAAACTGTTTTTT.

Regarding this clone: One junction end disagrees with the germline gene, perhaps due to a read error. This chain connects TRBV3-1 (or the pseudogene TRBV3-2) to TRBJ2-5, with 7 bases aligning to TRBD2. This CDR3 has 15 amino acids. The germline V gene encodes CDR1 LGHDT and CDR2 YNNKEL (reference sequence). As DNA, the CDR3 is TGTGCCGGCAGCTCCTCAAGCGGGGCCCCGGAGACCCAGTACTTC. It encodes CAGSSSSGAPETQYF.

The chain couples TRBV5-1 to TRBJ1-6, with 7 bases identical to TRBD1. The CDR3 sequence is 15 residues long. Trimming took 0 bases from V and 7 from J; bases not matched to a gene: 4. Germline loops: CDR1 SGHRS, CDR2 YFSETQ. Written as DNA, the CDR3 is TGCGCCAGCAGCTTGGACAGGGGTAGGAATTCACCCCTCCACTTT. It translates to CASSLDRGRNSPLHF.

The rearrangement links TRBV7-2 to TRBJ2-1; TRBD2 matches at 7 bases. The V gene end was trimmed by 1 base and the J gene end by 8 bases; junction bases not matched to a gene: 8. There are 15 residues in the CDR3. The V gene's germline CDR1 is SGHTA and CDR2 FQGNSA. DNA for the CDR3: TGTGCCAGCAGCTTAGACGGGGGGTGGATCGATGAGCAGTTCTTC. It specifies CASSLDGGWIDEQFF.

DNA for the CDR3: TGTGCCAGCTCAAAACCATCAGACAGTCTTAACTATGGCTACACCTTC. Translated, it gives CASSKPSDSLNYGYTF. This chain connects TRBV18 to TRBJ1-2, with D tentatively TRBD1 (5 bases). The length of the CDR3 is 16 residues. The V end was cut by 5 bases, the J end by 1 base, with 17 bases between. The V gene's germline CDR1 is KGHSH and CDR2 LQKENI. Full variable domain (missing parts from reference TRBV18 and TRBJ1-2): NAGVMQNPRHLVRRRGQEARLRCSPMKGHSHVYWYRQLPEEGLKFMVYLQKENIIDESGMPKERFSAEFPKEGPSILRIQQVVRGDSAAYFCASSKPSDSLNYGYTFGSGTRLTVV.

This clone has a handful of counts. The rearrangement joins TRBV3-1 (or the pseudogene TRBV3-2) to TRBJ2-7, with a possible D match to TRBD1 (5 bases). The CDR3 length is 14 residues. Trimming took off 4 bases at V and 6 bases at J, with 16 bases between the two ends. Germline V CDR1 and CDR2: LGHDT, YNNKEL (reference sequence). This CDR3 reads CASSRTLGQVEQYF. The DNA of the CDR3 is TGTGCCAGCAGCCGGACCCTGGGGCAGGTCGAGCAGTACTTC.

This rearrangement joins TRBV24-1 to TRBJ2-2, with D perhaps matching TRBD1 (6 bases). V gave up 3 bases and J gave up 4 bases, with 14 bases separating them. Germline CDR1 reads KGHDR; CDR2 reads SFDVKD. The CDR3 consists of 16 residues. CDR3 nucleotides: TGTGCCACCAGTGATACCGGGACAAAGGGCACCGGGGAGCTGTTTTTT. It translates to CATSDTGTKGTGELFF.

The J gene is TRBJ1-6, the V gene TRBV6-6, with 7 bases matching TRBD1. The CDR3 covers 15 residues. V dropped 6 bases and J dropped 5; count of bases not matched to a gene: 7. Per the germline V gene, CDR1 is MNHNY and CDR2 is SVGAGI (reference sequence). The CDR3 here is CASSPRQGDNSPLHF. The CDR3 nucleotides read TGTGCCAGCAGCCCCCGACAGGGAGATAATTCACCCCTCCACTTT.

CDR3 region: CASSQGRRSYEQYF. The CDR3, as DNA: TGTGCCAGCAGCCAAGGACGGAGATCCTACGAGCAGTACTTC. The rearrangement joins TRBV14 to TRBJ2-7, with D uncertain. Per the germline V gene, CDR1 is SGHDN and CDR2 is FVKESK. V lost 1 base and J lost 1, with 8 bases in between. This CDR3 has 14 residues.

The gene calls are TRBV6-5 and TRBJ1-6; D gene uncertain. Per germline, CDR1 MNHEY and CDR2 SVGAGI. This CDR3 has 12 residues. Deletions cut 6 bases from V and 7 bases from J, with 7 bases between. This CDR3 reads CASRQVNSPLHF. CDR3 nucleotides: TGTGCCAGCAGACAAGTGAATTCACCCCTCCACTTT.

This chain links TRBV10-3 with TRBJ1-2; D is possibly TRBD1 (6 bases). Germline-derived CDR1 and CDR2 are ENHRY and SYGVKD. CDR3 length equals 13 residues. V lost 10 bases, J lost 0 bases, and 12 bases lay in between. The CDR3 sequence: CATTGTTNYGYTF. CDR3 nucleotide sequence: TGTGCCACCACCGGGACAACTAACTATGGCTACACCTTC.

On this clone: Other DNA sequences in the sample encode the same CDR3. The chain recombines TRBV30 with TRBJ2-6; D call uncertain. The length of the CDR3 is 15 residues. Germline loops: CDR1 GTSNPN, CDR2 SVGIG (reference sequence). Deletions cut 0 bases from V and 0 bases from J, with 6 bases between. The CDR3 reads CAWSVRSSGANVLTF. The CDR3 DNA reads TGTGCCTGGAGTGTACGCAGCTCTGGGGCCAACGTCCTGACTTTC.

Only a few counts were recorded for this clone. The chain links TRBV7-9 to TRBJ1-1; 8 bases match TRBD1. Germline lookup yields CDR1 SEHNR and CDR2 FQNEAQ (reference sequence). V trimming: 4 bases; J trimming: 0 bases; junction bases outside the gene matches: 1. CDR3 length: 14 residues. DNA for the CDR3: TGTGCCAGCAGCTCACAGGGGGTGAACACTGAAGCTTTCTTT. Its translation is CASSSQGVNTEAFF.

V gene TRBV7-9 combines with J gene TRBJ1-1; 9 positions agree with TRBD1. V lost 0 bases and J lost 4; bases outside the gene matches: 3. The CDR3 has 15 residues. Germline lookup yields CDR1 SEHNR and CDR2 FQNEAQ (reference sequence). CDR3: CASSLAPDRGTEAFF. DNA for the CDR3: TGTGCCAGCAGCTTAGCTCCGGACAGGGGCACTGAAGCTTTCTTT.

The CDR3 protein is CASSSYQPQHF. The CDR3 bases are TGTGCCAGCAGTTCGTATCAGCCCCAGCATTTT. The gene calls are TRBV28 and TRBJ1-5, with D hard to call. The CDR3 is 11 amino acids. Germline-derived CDR1 and CDR2 are MDHEN and SYDVKM. The V end lost 4 bases, the J end lost 5 bases, and 3 bases lay between the germline ends.

The chain joins TRBV19 to TRBJ2-7, with 9 positions matching TRBD1. Germline V gene lookup returns CDR1 LNHDA and CDR2 SQIVND (reference sequence). This CDR3 region has 16 residues. V trimming: 5 bases; J trimming: 3 bases; junction bases outside the gene matches: 11. CDR3 amino acids: CASSPIPGQGLYEQYF. The CDR3 nucleotides are TGTGCCAGTAGTCCCATCCCGGGACAGGGCCTCTACGAGCAGTACTTC.

The chain links TRBV4-2 to TRBJ2-3, with 7 bases fitting TRBD2. Germline CDR1 reads LGHNA; CDR2 reads YNFKEQ. The V and J ends lost 0 bases and 5 bases, in that order; junction bases with no gene match: 5. The CDR3 contains 15 residues. Here the CDR3 reads CASSQDKAGRDTQYF. In DNA form, the CDR3 reads TGTGCCAGCAGCCAAGATAAAGCGGGGAGAGATACGCAGTATTTT.

V usage is TRBV9 and J usage is TRBJ1-2, with a possible D match to TRBD1 (6 bases). The CDR3 is 18 amino acids. The V gene's germline CDR1 is SGDLS and CDR2 YYNGEE. V shed 2 bases and J shed 4 bases, with 24 bases lying between them. CDR3 protein: CASSVGQLIGPTSYGYTF. The CDR3 DNA reads TGTGCCAGCAGCGTCGGACAGCTTATAGGGCCAACCAGCTATGGCTACACCTTC. The complete variable domain, with remaining parts taken from reference TRBV9 and TRBJ1-2, reads DSGVTQTPKHLITATGQRVTLRCSPRSGDLSVYWYQQSLDQGLQFLIQYYNGEERAKGNILERFSAQQFPDLHSELNLSSLELGDSALYFCASSVGQLIGPTSYGYTFGSGTRLTVV.

This clone showed up just once. This chain connects TRBV25-1 to TRBJ2-5, with D unclear. The V gene's germline CDR1 is MGHDK and CDR2 SYGVNS. This CDR3 comprises 11 residues. V was cut by 6 bases and J by 3 bases, with 5 bases left in between. The DNA for the CDR3 is TGTGCCAGCAGCCAGAAAGAGACCCAGTACTTC. Protein sequence: CASSQKETQYF.

The V and J genes are TRBV5-1 and TRBJ2-3; 10 nucleotides align to TRBD2. Germline lookup yields CDR1 SGHRS and CDR2 YFSETQ. Trimming took 3 bases from V and 5 from J; bases not matched to a gene: 9. CDR3 size: 16 residues. The CDR3: CASSSGSGGSQDTQYF. DNA of the CDR3: TGCGCCAGCAGCTCGGGTAGCGGGGGGTCACAAGATACGCAGTATTTT.

This clone was recorded a few times. This rearrangement joins TRBV5-4 to TRBJ2-6, with 10 bases lining up with TRBD1. The CDR3 totals 20 residues. The J segment lost 0 bases and the V segment lost 4 bases, leaving 13 bases of the junction unmatched. CDR1 and CDR2 from the germline V gene are SGHNT and YYREEE (reference sequence). CDR3: CASSHPTRTGGYSGANVLTF. CDR3 nucleotides: TGTGCCAGCAGCCATCCAACACGGACAGGGGGTTACTCTGGGGCCAACGTCCTGACTTTC.

The gene calls are TRBV27 and TRBJ2-3, with 7 bases that match TRBD2. The CDR3 consists of 14 residues. V gave up 5 bases and J gave up 0 bases; unmatched junction bases: 2. Germline values: CDR1 MNHEY, CDR2 SMNVEV (reference sequence). The CDR3 is CASSREDSTDTQYF. The CDR3 bases are TGTGCCAGCAGTCGGGAGGATAGCACAGATACGCAGTATTTT.

V usage is TRBV9 and J usage is TRBJ2-3; 9 bases fit TRBD1. CDR1 SGDLS and CDR2 YYNGEE come from the germline V gene. This CDR3 has 15 residues. With V trimmed by 4 bases and J by 1 base, 4 bases remained unmatched. CDR3 nucleotides: TGTGCCAGCAGCTCCCGGGACAGGGGCACAGATACGCAGTATTTT. Translation: CASSSRDRGTDTQYF.

This sequence joins TRBV19 and TRBJ1-4; 7 bases fit TRBD1. V shed 6 bases, J shed 7 bases, and the junction held 5 bases outside the gene matches. The CDR3 is 13 amino acids. CDR1 is LNHDA and CDR2 is SQIVND in the germline V gene (reference sequence). The CDR3 region is CASRIGTAEKLFF. CDR3 bases: TGTGCCAGTAGAATCGGGACAGCTGAAAAACTGTTTTTT.